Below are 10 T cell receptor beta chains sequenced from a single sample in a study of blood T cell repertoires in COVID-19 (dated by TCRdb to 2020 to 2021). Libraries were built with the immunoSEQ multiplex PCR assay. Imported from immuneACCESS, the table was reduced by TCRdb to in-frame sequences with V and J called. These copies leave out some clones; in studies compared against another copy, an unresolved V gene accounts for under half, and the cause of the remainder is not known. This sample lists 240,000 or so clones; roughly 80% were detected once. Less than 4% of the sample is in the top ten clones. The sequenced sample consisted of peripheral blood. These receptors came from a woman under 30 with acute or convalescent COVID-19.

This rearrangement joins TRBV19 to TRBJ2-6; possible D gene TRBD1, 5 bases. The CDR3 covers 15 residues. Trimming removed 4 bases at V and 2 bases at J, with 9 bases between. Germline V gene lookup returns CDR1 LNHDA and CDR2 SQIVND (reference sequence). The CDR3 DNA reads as TGTGCCAGTAGTACCCAGGGAACTGGGGCCAACGTCCTGACTTTC. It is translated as CASSTQGTGANVLTF.

CDR3 in amino acids: CASSRGQAWGVTEAFF. In nucleotides, the CDR3 is TGTGCCAGCTCCCGAGGACAGGCTTGGGGGGTTACTGAAGCTTTCTTT. The chain recombines TRBV25-1 with TRBJ1-1; 7 positions match TRBD1. V lost 8 bases and J lost 5; bases outside the gene matches: 17. The CDR3 loop spans 16 amino acids. From germline, CDR1 is MGHDK and CDR2 SYGVNS.

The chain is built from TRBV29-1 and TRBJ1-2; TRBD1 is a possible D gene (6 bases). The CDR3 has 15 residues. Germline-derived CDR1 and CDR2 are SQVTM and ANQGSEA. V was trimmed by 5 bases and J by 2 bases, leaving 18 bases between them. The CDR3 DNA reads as TGCAGCGTTCCCCGGACAGATAATACCAACTATGGCTACACCTTC. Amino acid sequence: CSVPRTDNTNYGYTF.

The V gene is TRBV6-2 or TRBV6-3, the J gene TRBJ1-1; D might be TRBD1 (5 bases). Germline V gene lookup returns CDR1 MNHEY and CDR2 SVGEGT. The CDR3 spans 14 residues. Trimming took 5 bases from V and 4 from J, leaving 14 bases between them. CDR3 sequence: CASSRGTASTEAFF. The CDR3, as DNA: TGTGCCAGCAGTCGCGGGACGGCAAGCACTGAAGCTTTCTTT.

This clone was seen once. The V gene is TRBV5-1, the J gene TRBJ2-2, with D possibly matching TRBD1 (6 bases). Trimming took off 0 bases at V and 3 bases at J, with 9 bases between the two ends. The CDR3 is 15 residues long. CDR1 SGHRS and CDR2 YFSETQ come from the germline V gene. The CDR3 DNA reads TGCGCCAGCAGCTTGGATGGGGGCGACACCGGGGAGCTGTTTTTT. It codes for CASSLDGGDTGELFF.

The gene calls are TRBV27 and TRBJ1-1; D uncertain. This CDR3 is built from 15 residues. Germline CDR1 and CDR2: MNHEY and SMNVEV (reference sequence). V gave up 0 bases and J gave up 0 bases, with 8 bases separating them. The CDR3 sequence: CASSLSFGLNTEAFF. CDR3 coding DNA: TGTGCCAGCAGTTTATCGTTTGGGCTGAACACTGAAGCTTTCTTT.

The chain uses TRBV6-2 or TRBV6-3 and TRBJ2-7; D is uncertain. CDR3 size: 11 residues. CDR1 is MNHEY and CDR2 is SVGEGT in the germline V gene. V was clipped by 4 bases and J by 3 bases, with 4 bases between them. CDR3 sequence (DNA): TGTGCCAGCAGTTTATACTACGAGCAGTACTTC. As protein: CASSLYYEQYF.

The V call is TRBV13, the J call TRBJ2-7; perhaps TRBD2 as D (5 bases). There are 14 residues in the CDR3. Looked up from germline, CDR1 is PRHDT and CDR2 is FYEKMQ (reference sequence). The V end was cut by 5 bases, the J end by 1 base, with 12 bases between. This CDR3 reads CASSPAGGSYEQYF. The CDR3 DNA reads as TGTGCCAGCAGCCCCGCGGGCGGTTCCTACGAGCAGTACTTC.

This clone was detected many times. The CDR3 region has the DNA TGTGCCAGCTCACTCCAGGGACTAGCGGGGGACAATGAGCAGTTCTTC. The encoded protein is CASSLQGLAGDNEQFF. V gene TRBV18 combines with J gene TRBJ2-1; 14 nucleotides line up with TRBD2. V was clipped by 4 bases and J by 5 bases; unmatched bases: 4. Germline V lookup: CDR1 KGHSH, CDR2 LQKENI. This CDR3 spans 16 amino acids.

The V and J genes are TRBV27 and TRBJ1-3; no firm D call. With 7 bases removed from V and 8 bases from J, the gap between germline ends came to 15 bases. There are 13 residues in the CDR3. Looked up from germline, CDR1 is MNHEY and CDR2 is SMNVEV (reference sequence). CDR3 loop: CASKSSLLYTIYF. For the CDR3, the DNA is TGTGCCAGCAAGAGTTCCCTATTGTACACCATATATTTT.